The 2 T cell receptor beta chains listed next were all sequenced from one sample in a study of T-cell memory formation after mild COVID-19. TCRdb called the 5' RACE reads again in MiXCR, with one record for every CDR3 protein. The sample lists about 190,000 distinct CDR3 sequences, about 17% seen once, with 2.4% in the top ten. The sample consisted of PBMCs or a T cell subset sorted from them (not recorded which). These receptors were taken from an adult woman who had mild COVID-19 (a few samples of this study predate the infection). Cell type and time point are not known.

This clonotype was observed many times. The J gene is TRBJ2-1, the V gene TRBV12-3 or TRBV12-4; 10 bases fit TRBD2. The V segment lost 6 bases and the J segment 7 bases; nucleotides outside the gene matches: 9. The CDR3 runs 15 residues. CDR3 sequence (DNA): TGTGCCAGCAGGCGAGCGGGGGGGCCTGGGAATGAGCAGTTCTTC. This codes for CASRRAGGPGNEQFF.

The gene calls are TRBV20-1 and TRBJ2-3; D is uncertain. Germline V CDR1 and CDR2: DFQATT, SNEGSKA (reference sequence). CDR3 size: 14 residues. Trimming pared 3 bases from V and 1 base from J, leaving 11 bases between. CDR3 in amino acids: CSASPVSRTDTQYF. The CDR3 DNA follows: TGCAGTGCTAGCCCTGTCAGTCGCACAGATACGCAGTATTTT.